The present T cell receptor (beta chain) was sequenced within a study of blood T cell repertoires in COVID-19. Study overall: Specimens from acute and convalescent COVID-19 originated in the United States, Italy and Spain. T cells, B-cell-depleted T cells, or PBMCs provided the cDNA or gDNA that served as material.

Authors' data handling: Reference gene primer amplification in the assay estimated nucleated cell counts. Assay: immunoSEQ multiplex PCR; the TCRdb copy retains only in-frame clones and omits some. The DNA gave D and trimming, while V, J and clone size come from that table. The sample has 150,000 or so clones, more than 75% seen once; the top ten hold around 6.1%. This clone was recorded only once. The CDR3 consists of 12 residues. Trimming took 7 bases from V and 7 from J; bases not matched to a gene: 0. Germline V lookup: CDR1 SNHLY, CDR2 FYNNEI. The chain has TRBV2 and TRBJ1-6; 8 nucleotides agree with TRBD1. Sequencing used peripheral blood. The TCR originated in a man older than 75 with acute or convalescent COVID-19. Written as DNA, the CDR3 is TGTGCCAGCACAGGGGGCAATTCACCCCTCCACTTT. It specifies CASTGGNSPLHF.